This TCR beta chain was captured by sequencing in a study of T cell repertoires in cytomegalovirus infection. Study-wide results and caveats: CMV-specific TCR beta clonotypes restricted by HLA-C were the ones dominating the ex vivo response.

This clonotype was seen ten or more times. What it binds is not known. Trimming took 8 bases from V and 0 from J, leaving 22 bases between them. The CDR3 runs to 17 residues. Looked up from germline, CDR1 is LNHDA and CDR2 is SQIVND (reference sequence). From the reads, TCRdb called clonotypes with MiXCR, one entry per CDR3 protein. The repertoire consists of under 350,000 distinct CDR3 sequences, with approximately 10% occurring once and the leading ten covering approximately 2.4%. Sample: PBMCs. The TCR sequence derives from a human donor in good health (CMV status not recorded). Some clones in this sample may be carry-over from other donors' samples. V is TRBV19 and J is TRBJ1-1; weak D call: TRBD1 (6 bases). CDR3 nucleotide sequence: TGTGCCAGTCGACAAACCACAGGGTCAGGAATGAACACTGAAGCTTTCTTT. Amino acids: CASRQTTGSGMNTEAFF.